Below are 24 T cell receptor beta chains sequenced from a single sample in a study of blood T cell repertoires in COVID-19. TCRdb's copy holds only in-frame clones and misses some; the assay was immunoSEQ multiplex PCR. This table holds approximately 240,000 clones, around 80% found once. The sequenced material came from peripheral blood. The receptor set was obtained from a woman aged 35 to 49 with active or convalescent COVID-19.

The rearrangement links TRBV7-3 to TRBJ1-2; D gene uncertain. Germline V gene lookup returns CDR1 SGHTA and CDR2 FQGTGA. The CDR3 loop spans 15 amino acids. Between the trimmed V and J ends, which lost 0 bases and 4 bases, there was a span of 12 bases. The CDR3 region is CASSLTPGVGYGYTF. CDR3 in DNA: TGTGCCAGCAGCTTAACGCCCGGGGTCGGCTATGGCTACACCTTC.

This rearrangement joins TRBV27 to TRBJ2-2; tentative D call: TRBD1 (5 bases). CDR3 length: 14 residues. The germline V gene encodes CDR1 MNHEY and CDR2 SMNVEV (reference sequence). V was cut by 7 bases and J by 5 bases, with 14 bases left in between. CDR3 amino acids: CASTILGATGELFF. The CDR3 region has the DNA TGTGCCAGCACCATTCTTGGGGCAACCGGGGAGCTGTTTTTT.

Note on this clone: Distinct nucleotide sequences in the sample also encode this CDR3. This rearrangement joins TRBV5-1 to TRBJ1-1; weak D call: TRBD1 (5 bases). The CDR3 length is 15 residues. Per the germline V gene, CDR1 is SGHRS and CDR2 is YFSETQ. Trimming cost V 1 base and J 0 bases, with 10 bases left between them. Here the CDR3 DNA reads TGCGCCAGCAGCTTGACGACAGACATGAACACTGAAGCTTTCTTT. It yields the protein CASSLTTDMNTEAFF. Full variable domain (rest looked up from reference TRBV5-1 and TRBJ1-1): KAGVTQTPRYLIKTRGQQVTLSCSPISGHRSVSWYQQTPGQGLQFLFEYFSETQRNKGNFPGRFSGRQFSNSRSEMNVSTLELGDSALYLCASSLTTDMNTEAFFGQGTRLTVV.

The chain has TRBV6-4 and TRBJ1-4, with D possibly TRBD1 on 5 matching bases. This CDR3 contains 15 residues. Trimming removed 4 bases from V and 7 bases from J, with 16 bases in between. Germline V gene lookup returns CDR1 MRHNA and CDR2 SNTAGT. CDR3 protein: CASSVRAGSGEKLFF. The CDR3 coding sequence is TGTGCCAGCAGTGTCCGTGCAGGGTCTGGTGAAAAACTGTTTTTT.

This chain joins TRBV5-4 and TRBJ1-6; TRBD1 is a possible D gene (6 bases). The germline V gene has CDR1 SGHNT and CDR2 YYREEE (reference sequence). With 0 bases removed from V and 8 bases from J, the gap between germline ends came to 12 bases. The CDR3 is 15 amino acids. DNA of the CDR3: TGTGCCAGCAGCTTGGCCGGACAGCGCTATTCACCCCTCCACTTT. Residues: CASSLAGQRYSPLHF.

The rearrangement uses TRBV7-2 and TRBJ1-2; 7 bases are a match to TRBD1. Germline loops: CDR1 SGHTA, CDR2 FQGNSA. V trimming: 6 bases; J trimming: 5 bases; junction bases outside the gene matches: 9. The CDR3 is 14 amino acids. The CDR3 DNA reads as TGTGCCAGCAGTAAAGACAGGGTCTATTATGGCTACACCTTC. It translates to CASSKDRVYYGYTF.

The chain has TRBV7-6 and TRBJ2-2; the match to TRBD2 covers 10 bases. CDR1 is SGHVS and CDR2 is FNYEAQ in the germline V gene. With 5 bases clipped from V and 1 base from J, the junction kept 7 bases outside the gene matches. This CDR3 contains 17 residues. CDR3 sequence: CASSPRSGGVNTGELFF. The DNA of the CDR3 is TGTGCCAGCAGCCCGAGGAGCGGGGGGGTGAACACCGGGGAGCTGTTTTTT.

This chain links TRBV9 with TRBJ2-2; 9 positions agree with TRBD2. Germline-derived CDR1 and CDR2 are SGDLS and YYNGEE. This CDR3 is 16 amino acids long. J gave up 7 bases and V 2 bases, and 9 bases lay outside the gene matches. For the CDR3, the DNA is TGTGCCAGCAGCGTCTCCGGGACTAGCATAGGCGGGGAGCTGTTTTTT. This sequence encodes CASSVSGTSIGGELFF.

In DNA, the CDR3 is TGTGCCAGCAGCTATCTCAGGGGGCGCCTAGGGAACACTGAAGCTTTCTTT. This gives the protein CASSYLRGRLGNTEAFF. V and J are TRBV7-8 and TRBJ1-1, with 8 bases aligning to TRBD1. CDR1 is SGHVS and CDR2 is FQNEAQ in the germline V gene. This CDR3 is 17 amino acids long. The V gene end was trimmed by 4 bases and the J gene end by 1 base; junction bases not matched to a gene: 11.

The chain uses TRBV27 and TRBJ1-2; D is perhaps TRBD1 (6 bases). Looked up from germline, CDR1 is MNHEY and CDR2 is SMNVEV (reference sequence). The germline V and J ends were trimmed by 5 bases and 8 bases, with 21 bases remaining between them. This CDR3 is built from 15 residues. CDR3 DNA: TGTGCCAGCAGTCCTAACAGGGCACAAGGAGGAGGCTACACCTTC. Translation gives CASSPNRAQGGGYTF.

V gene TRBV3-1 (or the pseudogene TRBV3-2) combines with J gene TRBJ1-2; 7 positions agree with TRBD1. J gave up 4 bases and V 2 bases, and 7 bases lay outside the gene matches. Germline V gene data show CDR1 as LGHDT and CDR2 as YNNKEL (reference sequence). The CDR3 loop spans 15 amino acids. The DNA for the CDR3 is TGTGCCAGCAGCCAATTTCCCGGGACAGCCTATGGCTACACCTTC. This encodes CASSQFPGTAYGYTF.

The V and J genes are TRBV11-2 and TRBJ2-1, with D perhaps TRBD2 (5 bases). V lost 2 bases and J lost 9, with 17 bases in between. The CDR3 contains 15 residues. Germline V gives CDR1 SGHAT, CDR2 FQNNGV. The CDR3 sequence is CASSLSRTRLGEQFF. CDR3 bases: TGTGCCAGCAGCTTATCTCGGACTCGTCTGGGTGAGCAGTTCTTC.

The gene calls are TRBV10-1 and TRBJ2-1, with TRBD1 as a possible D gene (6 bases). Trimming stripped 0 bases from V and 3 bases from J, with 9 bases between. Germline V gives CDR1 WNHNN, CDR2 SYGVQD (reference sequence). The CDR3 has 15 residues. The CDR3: CASSESSGHYNEQFF. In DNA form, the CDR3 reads TGCGCCAGCAGTGAGTCGTCGGGACACTACAATGAGCAGTTCTTC.

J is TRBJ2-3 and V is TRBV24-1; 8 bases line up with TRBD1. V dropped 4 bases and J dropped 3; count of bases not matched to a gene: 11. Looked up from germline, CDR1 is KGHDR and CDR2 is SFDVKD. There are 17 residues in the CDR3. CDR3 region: CATSESRTGRRTDTQYF. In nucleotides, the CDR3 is TGTGCCACCAGTGAATCACGGACAGGGAGGAGGACAGATACGCAGTATTTT.

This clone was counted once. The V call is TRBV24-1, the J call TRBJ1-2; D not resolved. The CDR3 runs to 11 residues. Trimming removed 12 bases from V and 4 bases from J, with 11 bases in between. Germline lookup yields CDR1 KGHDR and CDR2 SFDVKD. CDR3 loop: CARGLGYGYTF. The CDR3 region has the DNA TGTGCCCGAGGGTTAGGCTATGGCTACACCTTC.

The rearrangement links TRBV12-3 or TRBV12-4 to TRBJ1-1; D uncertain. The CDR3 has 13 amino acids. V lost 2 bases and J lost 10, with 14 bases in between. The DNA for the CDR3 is TGTGCCAGCAGTTTAACCATTGCGGGCGCAGCTTTCTTT. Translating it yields CASSLTIAGAAFF.

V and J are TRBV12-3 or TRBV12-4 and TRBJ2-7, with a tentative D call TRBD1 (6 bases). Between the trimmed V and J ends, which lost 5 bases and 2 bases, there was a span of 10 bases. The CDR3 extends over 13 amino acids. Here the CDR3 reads CASSKTGPYEQYF. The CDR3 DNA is TGTGCCAGCAGTAAGACAGGCCCCTACGAGCAGTACTTC.

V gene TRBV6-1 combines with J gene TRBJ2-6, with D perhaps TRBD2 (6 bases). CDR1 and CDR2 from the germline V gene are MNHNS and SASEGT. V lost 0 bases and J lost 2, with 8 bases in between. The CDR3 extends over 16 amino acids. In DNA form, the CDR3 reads TGTGCCAGCAGTGAAGCGGGGGGAACTGGGGCCAACGTCCTGACTTTC. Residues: CASSEAGGTGANVLTF.

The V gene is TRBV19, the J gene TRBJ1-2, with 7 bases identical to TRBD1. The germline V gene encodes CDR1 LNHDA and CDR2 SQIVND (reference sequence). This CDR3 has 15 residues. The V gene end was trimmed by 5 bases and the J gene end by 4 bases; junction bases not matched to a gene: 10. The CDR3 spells CASSEGGSGGYGYTF. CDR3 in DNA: TGTGCCAGTAGTGAAGGGGGTTCAGGGGGCTATGGCTACACCTTC.

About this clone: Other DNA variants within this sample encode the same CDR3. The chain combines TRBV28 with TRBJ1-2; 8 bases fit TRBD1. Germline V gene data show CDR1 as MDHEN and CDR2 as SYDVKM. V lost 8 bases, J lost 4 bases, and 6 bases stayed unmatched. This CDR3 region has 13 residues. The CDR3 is CASLSGTGYGYTF. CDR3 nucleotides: TGTGCCAGCTTGTCCGGGACAGGCTATGGCTACACCTTC.

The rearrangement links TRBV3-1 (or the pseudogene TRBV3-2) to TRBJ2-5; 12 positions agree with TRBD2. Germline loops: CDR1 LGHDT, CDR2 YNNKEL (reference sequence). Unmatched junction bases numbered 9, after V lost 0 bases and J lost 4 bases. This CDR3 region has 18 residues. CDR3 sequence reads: CASSQDPTSGGLGETQYF. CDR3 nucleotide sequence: TGTGCCAGCAGCCAAGACCCGACTAGCGGGGGTTTGGGAGAGACCCAGTACTTC.

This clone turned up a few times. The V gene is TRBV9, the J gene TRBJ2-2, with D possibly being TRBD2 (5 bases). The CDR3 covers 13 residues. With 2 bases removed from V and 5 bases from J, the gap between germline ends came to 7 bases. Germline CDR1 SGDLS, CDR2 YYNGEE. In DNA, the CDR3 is TGTGCCAGCAGCGTTGGGGAGACCGGGGAGCTGTTTTTT. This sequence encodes CASSVGETGELFF.

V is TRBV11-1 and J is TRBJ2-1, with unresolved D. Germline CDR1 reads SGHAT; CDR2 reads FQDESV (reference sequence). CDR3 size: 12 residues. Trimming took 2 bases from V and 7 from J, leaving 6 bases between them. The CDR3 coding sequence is TGTGCCAGCAGCTTAATCGGGAATGAGCAGTTCTTC. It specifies CASSLIGNEQFF.

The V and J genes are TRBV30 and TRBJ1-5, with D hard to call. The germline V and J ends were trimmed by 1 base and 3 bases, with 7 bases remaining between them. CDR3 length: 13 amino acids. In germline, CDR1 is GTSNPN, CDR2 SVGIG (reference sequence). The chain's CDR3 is CAWSDSLNQPQHF. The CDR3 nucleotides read TGTGCCTGGAGTGATAGTCTCAATCAGCCCCAGCATTTT.